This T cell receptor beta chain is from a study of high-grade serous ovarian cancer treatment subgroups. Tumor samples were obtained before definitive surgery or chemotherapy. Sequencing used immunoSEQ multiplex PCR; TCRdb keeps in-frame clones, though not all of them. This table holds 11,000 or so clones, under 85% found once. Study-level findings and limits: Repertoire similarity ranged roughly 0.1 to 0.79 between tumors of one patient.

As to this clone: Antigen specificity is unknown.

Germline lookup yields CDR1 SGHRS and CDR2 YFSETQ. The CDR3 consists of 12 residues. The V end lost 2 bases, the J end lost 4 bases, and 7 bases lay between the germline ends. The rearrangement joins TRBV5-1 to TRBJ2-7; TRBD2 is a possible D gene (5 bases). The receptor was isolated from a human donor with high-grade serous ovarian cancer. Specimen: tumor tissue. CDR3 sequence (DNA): TGCGCCAGCAGCTTTGAGGGATACGAGCAGTACTTC. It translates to CASSFEGYEQYF.